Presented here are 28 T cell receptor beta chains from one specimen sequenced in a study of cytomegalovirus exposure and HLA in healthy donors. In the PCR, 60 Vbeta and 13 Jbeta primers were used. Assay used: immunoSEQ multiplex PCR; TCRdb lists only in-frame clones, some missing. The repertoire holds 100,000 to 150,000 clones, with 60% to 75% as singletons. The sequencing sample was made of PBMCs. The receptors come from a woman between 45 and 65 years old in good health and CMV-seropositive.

The CDR3 DNA follows: TGTGCCAGCAGCTGGCTCACATCCTATGGCTACACCTTC. Its translation is CASSWLTSYGYTF. The chain combines TRBV7-2 with TRBJ1-2; D not certain. The V end was cut by 4 bases, the J end by 4 bases, with 10 bases between. CDR1 is SGHTA, CDR2 FQGNSA, per germline. This CDR3 is built from 13 residues. Full variable domain (missing parts from reference TRBV7-2 and TRBJ1-2): GAGVSQSPSNKVTEKGKDVELRCDPISGHTALYWYRQSLGQGLEFLIYFQGNSAPDKSGLPSDRFSAERTGGSVSTLTIQRTQQEDSAVYLCASSWLTSYGYTFGSGTRLTVV.

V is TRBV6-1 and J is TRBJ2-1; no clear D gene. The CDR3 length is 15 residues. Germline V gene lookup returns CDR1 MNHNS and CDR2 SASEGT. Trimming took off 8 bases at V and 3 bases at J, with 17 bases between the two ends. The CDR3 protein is CASALDVGRYNEQFF. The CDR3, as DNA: TGTGCCAGCGCCCTTGACGTGGGCCGCTACAATGAGCAGTTCTTC.

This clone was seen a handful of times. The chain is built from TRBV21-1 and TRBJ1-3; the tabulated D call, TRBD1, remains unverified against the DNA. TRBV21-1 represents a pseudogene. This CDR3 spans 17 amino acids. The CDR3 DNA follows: TGTGCCAGCAGCAACTCAGGGGGTGATGGTACTGGAAACACCATATATTTT. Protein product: CASSNSGGDGTGNTIYF.

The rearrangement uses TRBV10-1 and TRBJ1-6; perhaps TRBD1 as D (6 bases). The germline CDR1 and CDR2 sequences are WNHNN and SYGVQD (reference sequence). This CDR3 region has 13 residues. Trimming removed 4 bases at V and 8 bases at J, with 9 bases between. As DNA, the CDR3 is TGCGCCAGCAGTGGACAGGTCGATTCACCCCTCCACTTT. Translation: CASSGQVDSPLHF.

In nucleotides, the CDR3 is TGTGCCAGCAGCCCCGGATTTAGCGTGGTTAACTACGAGCAGTACTTC. Amino acid sequence: CASSPGFSVVNYEQYF. The chain has TRBV7-8 and TRBJ2-7; D may be TRBD2 (5 bases). Germline V gene sequence: CDR1 SGHVS, CDR2 FQNEAQ. Trimming removed 5 bases from V and 3 bases from J, with 20 bases in between. The CDR3 extends over 16 amino acids.

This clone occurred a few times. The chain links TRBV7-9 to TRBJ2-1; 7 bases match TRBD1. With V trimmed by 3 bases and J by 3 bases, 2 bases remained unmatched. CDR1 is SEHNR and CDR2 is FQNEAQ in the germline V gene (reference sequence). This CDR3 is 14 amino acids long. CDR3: CASSLGQSYNEQFF. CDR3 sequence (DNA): TGTGCCAGCAGCTTGGGACAGAGCTACAATGAGCAGTTCTTC.

This CDR3 reads CASGQLGGTQYF. The CDR3 DNA is TGTGCCAGCGGTCAGTTAGGGGGGACCCAGTACTTC. The chain couples TRBV6-5 to TRBJ2-5; a weak D match, TRBD1 (6 bases). Trimming removed 8 bases at V and 7 bases at J, with 14 bases between. Looked up from germline, CDR1 is MNHEY and CDR2 is SVGAGI. The CDR3 has 12 amino acids.

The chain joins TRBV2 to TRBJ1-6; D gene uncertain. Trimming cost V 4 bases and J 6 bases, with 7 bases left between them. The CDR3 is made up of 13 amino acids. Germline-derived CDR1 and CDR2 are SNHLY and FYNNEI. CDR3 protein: CASSGLPNSPLHF. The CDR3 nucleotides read TGTGCCAGCAGTGGACTTCCTAATTCACCCCTCCACTTT.

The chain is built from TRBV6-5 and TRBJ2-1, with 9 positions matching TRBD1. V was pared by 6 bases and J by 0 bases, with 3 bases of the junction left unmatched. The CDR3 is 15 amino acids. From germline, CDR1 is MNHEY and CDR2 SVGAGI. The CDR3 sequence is CASRVTGGSYNEQFF. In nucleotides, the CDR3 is TGTGCCAGCAGAGTGACAGGGGGCTCCTACAATGAGCAGTTCTTC.

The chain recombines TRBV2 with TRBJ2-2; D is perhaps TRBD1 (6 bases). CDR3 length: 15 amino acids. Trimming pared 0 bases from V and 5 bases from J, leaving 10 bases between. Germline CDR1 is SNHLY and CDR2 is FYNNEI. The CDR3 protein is CASSEAGRGTGELFF. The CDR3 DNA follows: TGTGCCAGCAGTGAAGCGGGCAGGGGAACCGGGGAGCTGTTTTTT.

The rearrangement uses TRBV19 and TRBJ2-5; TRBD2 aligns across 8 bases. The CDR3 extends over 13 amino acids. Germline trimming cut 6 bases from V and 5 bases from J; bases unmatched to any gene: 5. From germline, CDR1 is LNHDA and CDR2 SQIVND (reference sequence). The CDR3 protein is CASSGGAGETQYF. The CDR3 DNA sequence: TGTGCCAGTAGCGGGGGGGCCGGGGAGACCCAGTACTTC. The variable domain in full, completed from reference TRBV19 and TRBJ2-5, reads DGGITQSPKYLFRKEGQNVTLSCEQNLNHDAMYWYRQDPGQGLRLIYYSQIVNDFQKGDIAEGYSVSREKKESFPLTVTSAQKNPTAFYLCASSGGAGETQYFGPGTRLLVL.

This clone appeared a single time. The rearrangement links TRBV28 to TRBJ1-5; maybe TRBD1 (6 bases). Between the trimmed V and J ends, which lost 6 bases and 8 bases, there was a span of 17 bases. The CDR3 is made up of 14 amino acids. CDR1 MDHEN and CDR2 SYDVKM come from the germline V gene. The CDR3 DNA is TGTGCCAGCAGCACTCCGGACAGATGGGAGCCCCAGCATTTT. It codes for CASSTPDRWEPQHF.

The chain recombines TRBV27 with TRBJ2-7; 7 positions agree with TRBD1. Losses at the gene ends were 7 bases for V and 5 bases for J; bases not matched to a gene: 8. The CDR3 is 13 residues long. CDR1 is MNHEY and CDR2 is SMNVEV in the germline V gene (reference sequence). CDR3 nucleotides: TGTGCCAGCAAGCCCTCAGGGGGTGACGAGCAGTACTTC. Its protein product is CASKPSGGDEQYF.

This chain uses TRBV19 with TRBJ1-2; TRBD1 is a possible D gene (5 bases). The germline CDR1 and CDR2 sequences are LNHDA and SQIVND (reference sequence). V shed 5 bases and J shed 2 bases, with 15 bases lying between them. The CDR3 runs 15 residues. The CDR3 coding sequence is TGTGCCAGTAGTCCCGAACCGACAGAAAACTATGGCTACACCTTC. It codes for CASSPEPTENYGYTF.

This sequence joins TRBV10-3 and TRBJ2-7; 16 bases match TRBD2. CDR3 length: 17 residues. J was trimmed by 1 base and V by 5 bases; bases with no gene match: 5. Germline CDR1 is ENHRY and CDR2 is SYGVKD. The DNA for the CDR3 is TGTGCCATCAGTCCGGGACTAGCGGGGGGGAGGTCCTACGAGCAGTACTTC. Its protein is CAISPGLAGGRSYEQYF.

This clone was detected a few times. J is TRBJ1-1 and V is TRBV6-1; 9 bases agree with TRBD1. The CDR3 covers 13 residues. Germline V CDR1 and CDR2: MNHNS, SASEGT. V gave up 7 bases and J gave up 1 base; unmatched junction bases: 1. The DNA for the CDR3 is TGTGCCAGCACGGACAGGGGGAACACTGAAGCTTTCTTT. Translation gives CASTDRGNTEAFF.

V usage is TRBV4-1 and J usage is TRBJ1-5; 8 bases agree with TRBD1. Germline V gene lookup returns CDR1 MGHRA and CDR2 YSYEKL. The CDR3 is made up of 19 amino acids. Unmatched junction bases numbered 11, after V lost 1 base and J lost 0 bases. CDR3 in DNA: TGCGCCAGCAGCCAAGCCTCGACAGGGGAAGTATATAGCAATCAGCCCCAGCATTTT. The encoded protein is CASSQASTGEVYSNQPQHF.

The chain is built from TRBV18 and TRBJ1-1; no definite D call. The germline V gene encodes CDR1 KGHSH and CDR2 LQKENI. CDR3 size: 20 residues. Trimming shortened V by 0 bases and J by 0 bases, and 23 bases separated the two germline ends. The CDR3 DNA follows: TGTGCCAGCTCACCACCGCGGAGGTGGCAGATAAGGATGATGAACACTGAAGCTTTCTTT. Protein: CASSPPRRWQIRMMNTEAFF.

The CDR3 loop reads CASSQVAAGYNEQFF. CDR3 sequence (DNA): TGCGCCAGCAGCCAAGTTGCCGCCGGGTACAATGAGCAGTTCTTC. V gene TRBV4-1 combines with J gene TRBJ2-1; D is unresolved. This CDR3 comprises 15 residues. Per germline, CDR1 MGHRA and CDR2 YSYEKL. Trimming pared 1 base from V and 4 bases from J, leaving 11 bases between.

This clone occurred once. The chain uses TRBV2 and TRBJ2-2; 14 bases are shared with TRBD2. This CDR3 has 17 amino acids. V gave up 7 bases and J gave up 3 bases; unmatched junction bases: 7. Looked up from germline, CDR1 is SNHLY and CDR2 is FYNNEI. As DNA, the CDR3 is TGTGCCAGCACTACGACTAGCGGGGGGGTGGACACCGGGGAGCTGTTTTTT. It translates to CASTTTSGGVDTGELFF.

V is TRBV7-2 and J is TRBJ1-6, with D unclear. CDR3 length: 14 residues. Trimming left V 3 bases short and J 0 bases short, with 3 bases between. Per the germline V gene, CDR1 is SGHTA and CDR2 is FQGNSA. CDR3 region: CASSFSSYNSPLHF. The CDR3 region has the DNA TGTGCCAGCAGCTTTAGCTCCTATAATTCACCCCTCCACTTT.

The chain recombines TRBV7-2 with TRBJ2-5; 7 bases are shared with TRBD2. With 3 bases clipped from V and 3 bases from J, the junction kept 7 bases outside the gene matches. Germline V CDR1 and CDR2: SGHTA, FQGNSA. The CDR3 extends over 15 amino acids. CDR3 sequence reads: CASSFGWAGEETQYF. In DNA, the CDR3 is TGTGCCAGCAGCTTCGGGTGGGCGGGGGAAGAGACCCAGTACTTC.

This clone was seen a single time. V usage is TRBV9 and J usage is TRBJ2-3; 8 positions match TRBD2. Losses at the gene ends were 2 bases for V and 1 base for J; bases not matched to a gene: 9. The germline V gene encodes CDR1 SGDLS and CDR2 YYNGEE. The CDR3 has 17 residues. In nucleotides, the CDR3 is TGTGCCAGCAGCGTTCGCCAGTCGGGGGGGGGCACAGATACGCAGTATTTT. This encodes CASSVRQSGGGTDTQYF.

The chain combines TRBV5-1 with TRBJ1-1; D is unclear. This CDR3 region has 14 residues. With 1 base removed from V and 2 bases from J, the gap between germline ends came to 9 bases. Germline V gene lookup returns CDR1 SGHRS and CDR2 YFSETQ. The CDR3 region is CASSLLPGNTEAFF. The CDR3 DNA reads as TGCGCCAGCAGCTTGTTGCCGGGAAACACTGAAGCTTTCTTT.

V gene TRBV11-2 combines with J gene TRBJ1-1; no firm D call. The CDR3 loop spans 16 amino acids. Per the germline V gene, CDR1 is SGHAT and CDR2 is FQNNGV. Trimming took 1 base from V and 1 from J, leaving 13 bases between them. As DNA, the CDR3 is TGTGCCAGCAGCTTAGTTAAGCCCCGGAGGAACACTGAAGCTTTCTTT. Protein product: CASSLVKPRRNTEAFF.

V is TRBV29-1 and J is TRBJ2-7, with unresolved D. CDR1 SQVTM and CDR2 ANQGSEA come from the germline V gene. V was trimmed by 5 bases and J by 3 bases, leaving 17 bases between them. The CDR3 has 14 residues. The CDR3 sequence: CSVLGREKNYEQYF. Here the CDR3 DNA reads TGCAGCGTTCTGGGCAGAGAAAAAAACTACGAGCAGTACTTC.

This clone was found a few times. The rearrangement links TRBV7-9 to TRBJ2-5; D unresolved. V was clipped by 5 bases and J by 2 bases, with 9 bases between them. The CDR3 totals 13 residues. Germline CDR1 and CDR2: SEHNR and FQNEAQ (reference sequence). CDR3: CASSPTGQETQYF. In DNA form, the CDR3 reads TGTGCCAGCAGCCCGACTGGACAAGAGACCCAGTACTTC.

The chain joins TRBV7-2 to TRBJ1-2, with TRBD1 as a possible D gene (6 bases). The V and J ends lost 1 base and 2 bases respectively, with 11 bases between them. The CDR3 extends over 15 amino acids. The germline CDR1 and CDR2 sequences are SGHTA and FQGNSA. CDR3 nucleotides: TGTGCCAGCAGCTTAGGCGGGGGCATAAACTATGGCTACACCTTC. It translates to CASSLGGGINYGYTF.